Detailed here is one TCR beta chain. Libraries were prepared by immunoSEQ multiplex PCR; TCRdb keeps only in-frame clonotypes and omits some of them. The sample contains 15,000 to 20,000 clones, around 72% of which appear only once. The data stem from a study of sequential checkpoint blockade in melanoma. This sample's treatment: randomized to nivolumab then ipilimumab (arm A) or the reverse (arm B). DNA-damaging chemotherapy had not been given to any patient beforehand. Trimming removed 1 base at V and 2 bases at J, with 8 bases between. Germline V gene lookup returns CDR1 SGHVS and CDR2 FQNEAQ. This CDR3 has 14 residues.

This TCR came from a human donor with melanoma. The chain carries TRBV7-8 and TRBJ1-2; D might be TRBD1 (5 bases). The sample was CD8+ T cells sorted from blood (inferred from file names), taken from a patient given nivolumab and ipilimumab in sequence. Written as DNA, the CDR3 is TGTGCCAGCAGCTTAGTCAGGGCCAACTATGGCTACACCTTC. It yields the protein CASSLVRANYGYTF.